This is a list of T cell receptor beta chains from one sample in a study of shared clonotypes between healthy human individuals. Method: immunoSEQ multiplex PCR; TCRdb's copy keeps in-frame clones and lacks some. The sample lists fewer than 400,000 clones, under 80% occurring once. The sequenced sample was memory CD4+ T cells sorted from blood. The receptors stem from a man aged 30-40 years in good health. Each CDR3 is given with its conserved first and last residue. The D gene is left open where the match is weak. The size field is filled for only some rows; it gives once, few, many or a size class.

size	D	V	J	DNA	CDR3
-	-	TRBV21-1	TRBJ1-5	TGTGCCAGCAGCAAAGACGAAGAGGGGCCTGGCACCTTGAGCAATCAGCCCCAGCATTTT	CASSKDEEGPGTLSNQPQHF
-	-	TRBV30	TRBJ1-2	TGTGCCTGGAGTCTAGGGGCGGGTGGCTACACCTTC	CAWSLGAGGYTF
-	TRBD2	TRBV29-1	TRBJ2-2	TGCAGCGTTGGGGACTACCTCTTGAACACCGGGGAGCTGTTTTTT	CSVGDYLLNTGELFF
-	TRBD2	TRBV7-6	TRBJ2-5	TGTGCCAGCAGCCCGGGGATACTAGCGGGAGGGCAAGAGACCCAGTACTTC	CASSPGILAGGQETQYF
-	TRBD2	TRBV10-3	TRBJ2-1	TGTGCCATCAGGGAATCTAGCGGGACGAGCTCCTACAATGAGCAGTTCTTC	CAIRESSGTSSYNEQFF
-	-	TRBV11-2	TRBJ2-3	TGTGCCAGCAGCTCACCGGCCACAGATACGCAGTATTTT	CASSSPATDTQYF
few	-	TRBV6-1	TRBJ1-3	TGTGCCAGCGTTCGGGACCACTCTGGAAACACCATATATTTT	CASVRDHSGNTIYF
few	TRBD1	TRBV27	TRBJ2-2	TGTGCCAGCAGTTGGGTTGTTCGGACAGGCTCGACCGGGGAGCTGTTTTTT	CASSWVVRTGSTGELFF
-	TRBD1	TRBV28	TRBJ1-2	TGTGCCAGCACCGGGGGGGACAGTATCTTTTCGGACTATGGCTACACCTTC	CASTGGDSIFSDYGYTF
many	TRBD2	TRBV2	TRBJ2-5	TGTGCCAGCAGCCCAGAGCGGGAGAGTTGGGAGACCCAGTACTTC	CASSPERESWETQYF
-	TRBD1	TRBV18	TRBJ1-5	TGTGCCAGCTCACCAGGGGCAGGGGGCGTCAATCAGCCCCAGCATTTT	CASSPGAGGVNQPQHF
-	-	TRBV10-2	TRBJ2-3	TGCGCCAGCAGTGAAGGGACAGGGTTCCTAGCGGGTGTGTATTTT	CASSEGTGFLAGVYF
-	-	TRBV28	TRBJ1-4	TGTGCCAGCAGTTCGCAGACGTATGCAACTAATGAAAAACTGTTTTTT	CASSSQTYATNEKLFF
-	-	TRBV21-1	TRBJ2-7	TGTGCCGGGGACAGGGAGTGGTGCGAGCAGTACTTC	CAGDREWCEQYF
once	-	TRBV2	TRBJ2-1	TGTGCCAGCTCGGGCCAATCCTACAATGAGCAGTTCTTC	CASSGQSYNEQFF
-	-	TRBV28	TRBJ2-3	TGTGCCAGCAGTCCTGCGACGGGTACGCAGTATTTT	CASSPATGTQYF
-	TRBD1	TRBV5-5	TRBJ1-5	TGTGCCAGCAGCCGGACGACAGGGAACAATCAGCCCCAGCATTTT	CASSRTTGNNQPQHF
-	-	TRBV18	TRBJ2-5	TGTGCCGGCTCACCGGGGACAATCCAAGAGACCCAGTACTTC	CAGSPGTIQETQYF
many	TRBD1	TRBV19	TRBJ1-2	TGTGCCAGTAGTATCCCCGGGACAGGGAATGGCTACACCTTC	CASSIPGTGNGYTF
-	-	TRBV2	TRBJ1-2	TGTGCCAGCAGTGATGGGAGGAACTATGGCTACACCTTC	CASSDGRNYGYTF
few	-	TRBV7-9	TRBJ2-1	TGTGCCAGCACGCTTATAAGGGGGAATGAGCAGTTCTTC	CASTLIRGNEQFF
once	-	TRBV7-2	TRBJ2-1	TGTGCCAGCACTGCCGCCCCCGGGGGTCCCCAAACCAATGAGCAGTTCTTC	CASTAAPGGPQTNEQFF
-	TRBD1	TRBV5-1	TRBJ1-5	TGCGCCAGCAGCTTGGGGACGGGGACAGGACCCCAGCATTTT	CASSLGTGTGPQHF
-	-	TRBV7-8	TRBJ2-4	TGTGCCAGCAGCTTGAGCGGGTGGGGAAACATTCAGTACTTC	CASSLSGWGNIQYF
-	-	TRBV11-2	TRBJ2-5	TGTGCCAGCAGCTTAGGGTCGGGCGGCCACCAAGAGACCCAGTACTTC	CASSLGSGGHQETQYF
-	TRBD1	TRBV5-1	TRBJ1-4	TGCGCCAGCAGCCGGGACAGGGGAAATGAAAAACTGTTTTTT	CASSRDRGNEKLFF
once	-	TRBV4-1	TRBJ1-5	TGCGCCAGCAGCCTCCGGGTGGGCGGGCAGCCCCAGCATTTT	CASSLRVGGQPQHF
once	-	TRBV19	TRBJ1-1	TGTGCCAGTAGTGAAGCCCGGTCCTTCGGGGGGCGGGTGAACACTGAAGCTTTCTTT	CASSEARSFGGRVNTEAFF
-	-	TRBV28	TRBJ1-2	TGTGCCAGCAGTGCTCCCGGCATGGAGGGGAATTCTTACTATGGCTACACCTTC	CASSAPGMEGNSYYGYTF
few	-	TRBV5-4	TRBJ2-3	TGTGCCAGCAGCTGGGGGAACGGGAGGAGGGGGAGCACAGATACGCAGTATTTT	CASSWGNGRRGSTDTQYF
-	-	TRBV5-1	TRBJ2-1	TGCGCCAGCAGCCCCACGACGCCTCCGTCCAATGAGCAGTTCTTC	CASSPTTPPSNEQFF
-	TRBD2	TRBV19	TRBJ2-7	TGTGCCAGTAGTGTCGGGGGGAGGGGATACTACGAGCAGTACTTC	CASSVGGRGYYEQYF
-	TRBD2	TRBV10-1	TRBJ2-5	TGCGCCAGCACCTCAGCGGGAGGGCACAAAGAGACCCAGTACTTC	CASTSAGGHKETQYF
-	-	TRBV30	TRBJ2-2	TGTGCCTGGGTATTCAGGGGCTTCCAGCGCGGGGAGCTGTTTTTT	CAWVFRGFQRGELFF
-	TRBD2	TRBV9	TRBJ2-5	TGTGCCAGCAGCGTAGGGGGACTACAAGAGACCCAGTACTTC	CASSVGGLQETQYF
-	TRBD2	TRBV11-2	TRBJ2-1	TGTGCCAGCAGCTCCGGGCAACTAGCGGGGGGCCGATACAATGAGCAGTTCTTC	CASSSGQLAGGRYNEQFF
-	-	TRBV7-2	TRBJ1-2	TGTGCCAGCAGCTTGGACAACGACGTCTATGGCTACACCTTC	CASSLDNDVYGYTF
-	TRBD1	TRBV7-2	TRBJ1-2	TGTGCCAGCAGCCCCGGGACAGCTCTGCGCTACACCTTC	CASSPGTALRYTF
-	TRBD1	TRBV5-1	TRBJ2-7	TGCGCCAGCAGCTCTGGGACAGGGTTCTACGAGCAGTACTTC	CASSSGTGFYEQYF
few	TRBD2	TRBV4-1	TRBJ2-1	TGCGCCAGCCTGGGGACTAGCGGGAGGGCCGAGTATGAGCAGTTCTTC	CASLGTSGRAEYEQFF
-	TRBD1	TRBV7-2	TRBJ2-2	TGTGCCAGCAGCCTGAGGACAGGAATGGAAGCCGGGGAGCTGTTTTTT	CASSLRTGMEAGELFF
-	-	TRBV5-5	TRBJ2-2	TGTGCCAGCAGCTTGTACGGTACCGGGGAGCTGTTTTTT	CASSLYGTGELFF
-	TRBD1	TRBV28	TRBJ1-4	TGTGCCAGCAGTGCCCGACAGGGTCTGGGGGAAAAACTGTTTTTT	CASSARQGLGEKLFF
-	-	TRBV28	TRBJ2-7	TGTGCCAGCAGCACCCAGCGTCCCTCCTACGAGCAGTACTTC	CASSTQRPSYEQYF
-	-	TRBV6-1	TRBJ2-1	TGTGCCAGCAGTGAACATATAGGGGTCTACAATGAGCAGTTCTTC	CASSEHIGVYNEQFF
few	-	TRBV10-3	TRBJ2-5	TGTGCCATCCGATTAAGTCCACAAGAGACCCAGTACTTC	CAIRLSPQETQYF
-	-	TRBV30	TRBJ2-7	TGTGCCTGGAGTGTTGAGGGTTACGAGCAGTACTTC	CAWSVEGYEQYF
-	-	TRBV11-1	TRBJ2-7	TGTGCCAGCAGCTTATCTGATTACGAGCAGTACTTC	CASSLSDYEQYF
-	-	TRBV7-8	TRBJ2-5	TGTGCCAGCAGCCTAGGGGGGTTTGAGACCCAGTACTTC	CASSLGGFETQYF
-	-	TRBV6-1	TRBJ1-1	TGTGCCAGCAGTGCCCTGCGGCTAATGAACACTGAAGCTTTCTTT	CASSALRLMNTEAFF
-	-	TRBV7-2	TRBJ2-5	TGTGCCAGCAGCGATCAGGGGGGCCAAGAGACCCAGTACTTC	CASSDQGGQETQYF
many	TRBD1	TRBV18	TRBJ1-1	TGTGCCAGCTCACCAGCTCTTCCGGGACAGAACAATGAAGCTTTCTTT	CASSPALPGQNNEAFF
once	-	TRBV6-5	TRBJ2-7	TGTGCCAGCAGTTACGCCGGGACTTTGAGCGAGCAGTACTTC	CASSYAGTLSEQYF
-	-	TRBV19	TRBJ1-2	TGTGCCAGTAGCCCGACGGGGGACCTCTATGGCTACACCTTC	CASSPTGDLYGYTF
-	-	TRBV9	TRBJ2-7	TGTGCCAGCAGCGTAGAAGGGACAAACCCGAGAGAGCAGTACTTC	CASSVEGTNPREQYF
-	-	TRBV7-3	TRBJ2-1	TGTGCCAGCAGCTACTTACCCCCTATAGCGGAAAGCTCCTACAATGAGCAGTTCTTC	CASSYLPPIAESSYNEQFF
-	-	TRBV29-1	TRBJ1-2	TGCAGCGTAGGGGTCGGTCAGGTTCTCTATGGCTACACCTTC	CSVGVGQVLYGYTF
-	-	TRBV29-1	TRBJ2-3	TGCAGCGGCGGAGGAGCGGCCGTCACGGATACGCAGTATTTT	CSGGGAAVTDTQYF